These 29 T cell receptor beta chains were all obtained from the same sample, sequenced in a study of cytomegalovirus exposure and HLA in healthy donors. PCR was performed using 60 Vbeta and 13 Jbeta primers. The assay was immunoSEQ multiplex PCR, and TCRdb's table has in-frame clones only and misses some. The sample yields around 150,000 clones, 80% seen once. The sequenced sample was PBMCs. These receptors all stem from a man aged 18 to 30 in good health and CMV-seropositive.

This clone was picked up one time. This chain links TRBV5-1 with TRBJ1-1; possible D gene TRBD1, 5 bases. Germline-derived CDR1 and CDR2 are SGHRS and YFSETQ. The CDR3 length is 15 residues. V lost 0 bases, J lost 6 bases, and 15 bases lay in between. The CDR3 sequence: CASSLARDVGPEAFF. The CDR3 bases are TGCGCCAGCAGCTTGGCCAGGGATGTGGGGCCTGAAGCTTTCTTT.

The rearrangement joins TRBV5-1 to TRBJ2-1; D might be TRBD2 (6 bases). CDR1 is SGHRS, CDR2 YFSETQ, per germline. The V gene lost 0 bases and the J gene lost 6 bases, with 7 bases spanning the gap. This CDR3 is built from 13 residues. The CDR3 DNA reads as TGCGCCAGCAGCTTGGTCGGGGGCAATGAGCAGTTCTTC. It translates to CASSLVGGNEQFF.

Worth noting for this clone: Other DNA sequences in the same sample also yield this CDR3. The rearrangement joins TRBV19 to TRBJ1-1; D is ambiguous. The CDR3 is 14 residues long. Germline CDR1 LNHDA, CDR2 SQIVND (reference sequence). The germline V and J ends were trimmed by 3 bases and 1 base, with 9 bases remaining between them. The CDR3 DNA reads as TGTGCCAGTAGTATCGCTGGCAGGAACACTGAAGCTTTCTTT. Its translation: CASSIAGRNTEAFF. The full variable domain, with the rest looked up from reference TRBV19 and TRBJ1-1, is DGGITQSPKYLFRKEGQNVTLSCEQNLNHDAMYWYRQDPGQGLRLIYYSQIVNDFQKGDIAEGYSVSREKKESFPLTVTSAQKNPTAFYLCASSIAGRNTEAFFGQGTRLTVV.

This sequence joins TRBV29-1 and TRBJ1-2, with a weak D call TRBD1 (5 bases). The CDR3 length is 13 residues. Germline V gene lookup returns CDR1 SQVTM and CDR2 ANQGSEA. Trimming removed 8 bases at V and 4 bases at J, with 17 bases between. CDR3 in amino acids: CSPCRTGFYGYTF. In nucleotides, the CDR3 is TGCAGCCCATGCCGTACAGGCTTCTATGGCTACACCTTC.

The V gene is TRBV6-5, the J gene TRBJ1-4; TRBD1 matches at 10 bases. Per germline, CDR1 MNHEY and CDR2 SVGAGI. V trimming: 8 bases; J trimming: 7 bases; junction bases outside the gene matches: 7. The CDR3 covers 14 residues. The chain's CDR3 is CASGGWDRGEKLFF. CDR3 coding DNA: TGTGCCAGCGGTGGGTGGGACAGGGGTGAAAAACTGTTTTTT.

The rearrangement joins TRBV4-1 to TRBJ2-7; 7 positions match TRBD1. The CDR3 extends over 15 amino acids. The V gene's germline CDR1 is MGHRA and CDR2 YSYEKL. V lost 3 bases to trimming and J lost 1 base; unmatched junction nucleotides: 6. This chain's CDR3 is CASSQADRVSYEQYF. In nucleotides, the CDR3 is TGCGCCAGCAGCCAGGCCGACAGGGTGTCCTACGAGCAGTACTTC.

The rearrangement joins TRBV5-6 to TRBJ2-5; perhaps TRBD2 as D (6 bases). Trimming took off 4 bases at V and 1 base at J, with 8 bases between the two ends. The length of the CDR3 is 13 residues. The V gene's germline CDR1 is SGHDT and CDR2 YYEEEE. The CDR3 region is CASSPRGQETQYF. The CDR3 DNA follows: TGTGCCAGCAGCCCGCGGGGCCAAGAGACCCAGTACTTC. The complete variable domain, with remaining parts taken from reference TRBV5-6 and TRBJ2-5, reads DAGVTQSPTHLIKTRGQQVTLRCSPKSGHDTVSWYQQALGQGPQFIFQYYEEEERQRGNFPDRFSGHQFPNYSSELNVNALLLGDSALYLCASSPRGQETQYFGPGTRLLVL.

The rearrangement uses TRBV5-6 and TRBJ1-2, with no clear D. The V and J ends lost 4 bases and 2 bases respectively, with 6 bases between them. CDR3 length: 12 amino acids. Per the germline V gene, CDR1 is SGHDT and CDR2 is YYEEEE. The DNA for the CDR3 is TGTGCCAGCAGCCGACTGAACTATGGCTACACCTTC. It is translated as CASSRLNYGYTF.

The V gene is TRBV19, the J gene TRBJ2-3; TRBD2 matches 10 bases. The trim removed 6 bases at V and 2 bases at J, leaving 8 bases unmatched. Germline CDR1 is LNHDA and CDR2 is SQIVND (reference sequence). This CDR3 has 16 amino acids. CDR3: CASRQVAGGPTDTQYF. The CDR3 nucleotides are TGTGCCAGTAGACAAGTAGCGGGAGGTCCCACAGATACGCAGTATTTT.

The J gene is TRBJ1-4, the V gene TRBV7-9, with D possibly matching TRBD1 (5 bases). Looked up from germline, CDR1 is SEHNR and CDR2 is FQNEAQ (reference sequence). Trimming pared 0 bases from V and 3 bases from J, leaving 11 bases between. CDR3 size: 16 residues. In DNA form, the CDR3 reads TGTGCCAGCAGCTTAGCGGGGTCGGGGGCTAATGAAAAACTGTTTTTT. Translated: CASSLAGSGANEKLFF.

The chain links TRBV5-1 to TRBJ2-3, with 8 bases fitting TRBD1. The J segment lost 5 bases and the V segment lost 4 bases, leaving 9 bases of the junction unmatched. Looked up from germline, CDR1 is SGHRS and CDR2 is YFSETQ. The CDR3 extends over 15 amino acids. Written as DNA, the CDR3 is TGCGCCAGCAGCGAACCCGGACAGGGAGGAGATACGCAGTATTTT. Amino acid sequence: CASSEPGQGGDTQYF.

J is TRBJ2-7 and V is TRBV13; 9 bases match TRBD2. Germline CDR1 and CDR2: PRHDT and FYEKMQ (reference sequence). The J segment lost 4 bases and the V segment lost 5 bases, leaving 9 bases of the junction unmatched. The CDR3 totals 15 residues. CDR3 sequence: CASSPRSGSSYEQYF. The CDR3 DNA follows: TGTGCCAGCAGCCCACGTAGCGGGAGCAGTTACGAGCAGTACTTC.

The V gene is TRBV7-6, the J gene TRBJ1-1; D gene uncertain. This CDR3 contains 14 residues. V shed 5 bases and J shed 5 bases, with 15 bases lying between them. Germline assignment: CDR1 SGHVS and CDR2 FNYEAQ. The CDR3 loop is CASSRGPEATEAFF. The CDR3, as DNA: TGTGCCAGCAGCAGAGGTCCCGAAGCAACTGAAGCTTTCTTT.

The chain employs TRBV15 and TRBJ2-1; TRBD1 agrees at 7 bases. J lost 7 bases, V lost 1 base, and 7 bases had no gene match. Germline CDR1 is LNHNV and CDR2 is YYDKDF (reference sequence). CDR3 length equals 15 residues. The CDR3 DNA reads as TGTGCCACCAGCAGAGCCGACAGGGTGGGAAATGAGCAGTTCTTC. Residues: CATSRADRVGNEQFF.

This clone showed up just a few times. The chain is built from TRBV12-2 and TRBJ1-1; TRBD1 is the table's D call and was not checked against the DNA. TRBV12-2 is a listed pseudogene. The length of the CDR3 is 17 residues. The CDR3 region is CASRPPSMTGGGTEAFF. CDR3 DNA sequence: TGTGCAAGTCGCCCACCGAGCATGACAGGGGGTGGCACTGAAGCTTTCTTT.

This sequence joins TRBV10-3 and TRBJ1-2; 7 bases map to TRBD1. The CDR3 has 13 residues. CDR1 and CDR2 (germline): ENHRY, SYGVKD. The J segment lost 0 bases and the V segment lost 10 bases, leaving 5 bases of the junction unmatched. The CDR3 sequence: CATGTEANYGYTF. The CDR3 bases are TGTGCCACCGGGACAGAAGCTAACTATGGCTACACCTTC.

V gene TRBV27 combines with J gene TRBJ2-2; 8 bases fit TRBD1. Per the germline V gene, CDR1 is MNHEY and CDR2 is SMNVEV (reference sequence). Trimming cost V 4 bases and J 7 bases; bases outside gene matches: 11. This CDR3 is 16 amino acids long. The CDR3 reads CASSSPAGGAGGELFF. The CDR3 DNA follows: TGTGCCAGCAGTTCCCCTGCAGGGGGCGCGGGCGGGGAGCTGTTTTTT.

The V and J genes are TRBV10-3 and TRBJ1-2; D remains ambiguous. CDR1 is ENHRY, CDR2 SYGVKD, per germline. Trimming removed 0 bases at V and 3 bases at J, with 11 bases between. The CDR3 length is 15 residues. The CDR3 region is CAISESRFPDYGYTF. CDR3 coding DNA: TGTGCCATCAGTGAGTCGCGCTTTCCTGACTATGGCTACACCTTC.

The rearrangement links TRBV4-3 to TRBJ1-4; TRBD1 agrees at 11 bases. The germline gives CDR1 LGHNA, CDR2 YSLEER. Unmatched junction bases numbered 5, after V lost 4 bases and J lost 10 bases. The length of the CDR3 is 14 residues. The CDR3 reads CASSPGTGGRKLFF. CDR3 coding DNA: TGCGCCAGCAGCCCCGGGACAGGGGGGAGAAAACTGTTTTTT.

V gene TRBV4-1 combines with J gene TRBJ2-2; D uncertain. This CDR3 is 13 amino acids long. Germline lookup yields CDR1 MGHRA and CDR2 YSYEKL. Trimming removed 1 base from V and 9 bases from J, with 9 bases in between. The chain's CDR3 is CASSQANSRELFF. CDR3 nucleotides: TGCGCCAGCAGCCAAGCGAACTCCCGGGAGCTGTTTTTT.

In its sample, this clone was seen a few times. The V and J genes are TRBV6-4 and TRBJ1-3, with TRBD1 matching 8 bases. This CDR3 has 17 amino acids. The junction had 7 bases not matched to a gene; V was cut back by 2 bases and J by 1 base. Germline V CDR1 and CDR2: MRHNA, SNTAGT. The CDR3 nucleotides are TGTGCCAGCAGTGACCAAACAGGGGGAGGATCTGGAAACACCATATATTTT. This encodes CASSDQTGGGSGNTIYF.

In this sample, this clone turned up a few times. The V and J genes are TRBV5-4 and TRBJ2-7; D perhaps matches TRBD2 (5 bases). The CDR3 is 14 amino acids. Germline V CDR1 and CDR2: SGHNT, YYREEE (reference sequence). The V end was cut by 2 bases, the J end by 0 bases, with 9 bases between. The CDR3 loop reads CASSFGGSSYEQYF. The CDR3, as DNA: TGTGCCAGCAGCTTCGGCGGGTCCTCCTACGAGCAGTACTTC.

This clone was seen a few times. The chain joins TRBV2 to TRBJ2-1, with a weak D call TRBD2 (7 bases). The CDR3 spans 14 residues. Deletions cut 6 bases from V and 7 bases from J, with 16 bases between. Germline values: CDR1 SNHLY, CDR2 FYNNEI. In DNA form, the CDR3 reads TGTGCCAGCAGGGTCGGGGGGCTCTTTAATGAGCAGTTCTTC. Encoded protein: CASRVGGLFNEQFF.

On this clone: Additional DNA sequences in this sample encode the identical CDR3. V and J are TRBV4-1 and TRBJ2-7, with 9 bases that match TRBD2. This CDR3 has 17 amino acids. Germline assignment: CDR1 MGHRA and CDR2 YSYEKL. The V segment lost 1 base and the J segment 4 bases; nucleotides outside the gene matches: 11. In DNA, the CDR3 is TGCGCCAGCAGCCAAGTGGTAGCGGGAGCGTCTAGTTACGAGCAGTACTTC. It encodes CASSQVVAGASSYEQYF.

This clone was seen more than once but under ten times. This chain joins TRBV7-2 and TRBJ2-7; weak D call: TRBD2 (5 bases). This CDR3 has 15 residues. Germline V gene lookup returns CDR1 SGHTA and CDR2 FQGNSA. V gave up 3 bases and J gave up 0 bases, with 12 bases separating them. This CDR3 is CASSFLTRGSYEQYF. CDR3 in DNA: TGTGCCAGCAGCTTCCTGACCCGGGGCTCCTACGAGCAGTACTTC.

The chain joins TRBV15 to TRBJ2-1, with TRBD1 identical over 10 bases. The CDR3 totals 16 residues. Trimming removed 3 bases from V and 3 bases from J; junction bases left unmatched: 5. Germline V CDR1 and CDR2: LNHNV, YYDKDF (reference sequence). CDR3 DNA: TGTGCCACCAGCAGGGGACAGGGGTTTAGCTACAATGAGCAGTTCTTC. The encoded protein is CATSRGQGFSYNEQFF. Full variable domain (rest looked up from reference TRBV15 and TRBJ2-1): DAMVIQNPRYQVTQFGKPVTLSCSQTLNHNVMYWYQQKSSQAPKLLFHYYDKDFNNEADTPDNFQSRRPNTSFCFLDIRSPGLGDTAMYLCATSRGQGFSYNEQFFGPGTRLTVL.

The chain joins TRBV11-2 to TRBJ1-2, with a tentative D call TRBD1 (6 bases). Germline assignment: CDR1 SGHAT and CDR2 FQNNGV. CDR3 size: 15 residues. V lost 3 bases and J 7 bases, leaving 18 bases between the germline ends. The CDR3 loop is CASSFSRTESSGYTF. CDR3 bases: TGTGCCAGCAGCTTCTCCCGGACAGAAAGTTCTGGCTACACCTTC.

V and J are TRBV7-8 and TRBJ2-7; tentatively, D is TRBD1 (6 bases). The CDR3 is made up of 15 amino acids. CDR1 is SGHVS and CDR2 is FQNEAQ in the germline V gene. V lost 5 bases and J lost 5, with 19 bases in between. CDR3 in amino acids: CASSIRTDLGHEQYF. CDR3 DNA sequence: TGTGCCAGCAGCATCCGGACAGACCTGGGCCACGAGCAGTACTTC. The full variable domain, its missing parts supplied by reference TRBV7-8 and TRBJ2-7, is GAGVSQSPRYKVAKRGQDVALRCDPISGHVSLFWYQQALGQGPEFLTYFQNEAQLDKSGLPSDRFFAERPEGSVSTLKIQRTQQEDSAVYLCASSIRTDLGHEQYFGPGTRLTVT.

The genes are TRBV7-8 and TRBJ2-5; D is perhaps TRBD1 (6 bases). This CDR3 comprises 13 residues. V was pared by 3 bases and J by 10 bases, with 15 bases between. Germline CDR1 reads SGHVS; CDR2 reads FQNEAQ. The CDR3 sequence is CASSFVRGSGQYF. The DNA of the CDR3 is TGTGCCAGCAGCTTCGTCAGGGGCTCGGGCCAGTACTTC. The complete variable domain, with remaining parts taken from reference TRBV7-8 and TRBJ2-5, reads GAGVSQSPRYKVAKRGQDVALRCDPISGHVSLFWYQQALGQGPEFLTYFQNEAQLDKSGLPSDRFFAERPEGSVSTLKIQRTQQEDSAVYLCASSFVRGSGQYFGPGTRLLVL.